This T cell receptor (beta chain) emerged from a study of cytomegalovirus exposure and HLA in healthy donors. PCR used 60 Vbeta primers and 13 Jbeta primers. Using immunoSEQ multiplex PCR, the repertoire was profiled, and TCRdb retains in-frame clones only, with some absent. The top ten hold about 2.5% of the sample, which has roughly 110,000 clones, around 80% seen once. The CDR3 sequence is 15 residues long. Looked up from germline, CDR1 is MNHEY and CDR2 is SVGAGI. The V end lost 3 bases, the J end lost 4 bases, and 15 bases lay between the germline ends. V usage is TRBV6-5 and J usage is TRBJ1-1; no clear D. Sequenced material: PBMCs. The TCR comes from a man in his thirties or forties in good health and CMV-seropositive. Here the CDR3 reads CASSYYPSGSTEAFF. The CDR3 DNA follows: TGTGCCAGCAGTTATTACCCGTCCGGGAGCACTGAAGCTTTCTTT.